These 3 T cell receptor beta chains originate from one sample sequenced in a study of metastatic and nonmetastatic thyroid tumors. Using MiXCR, TCRdb reanalyzed the PCR reads. The data show 25,000 to 35,000 clones, around 15% seen once. All patients were treatment-naive before thyroid surgery. Sample: blood. Every receptor here comes from a female donor with papillary thyroid cancer or a benign thyroid nodule (not recorded which). Some clones in this sample may be carry-over from other donors' samples.

The sample holds many counts of this clone. The V and J genes are TRBV7-2 and TRBJ2-5; 7 nucleotides agree with TRBD2. CDR1 and CDR2 from the germline V gene are SGHTA and FQGNSA. The CDR3 length is 15 residues. The J segment lost 0 bases and the V segment lost 1 base, leaving 2 bases of the junction unmatched. The CDR3 sequence: CASSLVSGYQETQYF. The CDR3 DNA reads TGTGCCAGCAGCTTAGTTAGCGGGTACCAAGAGACCCAGTACTTC. The complete variable domain, with remaining parts taken from reference TRBV7-2 and TRBJ2-5, reads GAGVSQSPSNKVTEKGKDVELRCDPISGHTALYWYRQSLGQGLEFLIYFQGNSAPDKSGLPSDRFSAERTGGSVSTLTIQRTQQEDSAVYLCASSLVSGYQETQYFGPGTRLLVL.

This clone came up many times. CDR3 sequence: CASSGQGNEQFF. CDR3 bases: TGTGCCAGCAGCGGACAGGGCAATGAGCAGTTCTTC. This sequence joins TRBV2 and TRBJ2-1; 8 bases match TRBD1. With V trimmed by 6 bases and J by 6 bases, 1 base remained unmatched. Per germline, CDR1 SNHLY and CDR2 FYNNEI. The CDR3 contains 12 residues.

This clone was seen more than once but under ten times. This chain connects TRBV6-5 to TRBJ2-1, with a tentative D call TRBD2 (6 bases). Trimming took off 4 bases at V and 9 bases at J, with 10 bases between the two ends. This CDR3 region has 12 residues. Germline CDR1 MNHEY, CDR2 SVGAGI. The CDR3 nucleotides read TGTGCCAGCAGTTCTCCCGGGGGTGAGCAGTTCTTC. Translating gives CASSSPGGEQFF.